A single sample gave rise to the 6 T cell receptor beta chains below, sequenced in a study of T cell responses to AZD1222 COVID-19 vaccine. Generated by immunoSEQ multiplex PCR, the TCRdb table keeps only in-frame clones and is missing some. The profile shows approximately 120,000 clones, nearly 90% of them singletons. Sequenced material: peripheral blood, taken on day 0 of AZD1222 vaccination. Every receptor here comes from an adult in good health.

This sequence joins TRBV6-1 and TRBJ1-1, with D possibly matching TRBD1 (6 bases). Trimming left V 3 bases short and J 5 bases short, with 10 bases between. Germline V gene lookup returns CDR1 MNHNS and CDR2 SASEGT. This CDR3 has 13 residues. CDR3 DNA sequence: TGTGCCAGCAGTGATGGTCAGGGGACTGAAGCTTTCTTT. Translation: CASSDGQGTEAFF.

V is TRBV7-6 and J is TRBJ2-1; D is undetermined. Germline V gene lookup returns CDR1 SGHVS and CDR2 FNYEAQ. V shed 6 bases and J shed 8 bases, with 26 bases lying between them. This CDR3 is built from 17 residues. The DNA for the CDR3 is TGTGCCAGCAGTATAAAGGGCCTACGGTCAAAGTACGATGAGCAGTTCTTC. Translating it yields CASSIKGLRSKYDEQFF.

This clone was counted a few times. The chain recombines TRBV30 with TRBJ2-3; TRBD2 might be the D (5 bases). CDR3 size: 12 residues. Deletions cut 1 base from V and 3 bases from J, with 5 bases between. Germline CDR1 is GTSNPN and CDR2 is SVGIG (reference sequence). The DNA for the CDR3 is TGTGCCTGGAGTGGGACTACAGATACGCAGTATTTT. Translating gives CAWSGTTDTQYF.

The chain has TRBV6-1 and TRBJ1-2; D perhaps matches TRBD1 (6 bases). CDR1 MNHNS and CDR2 SASEGT come from the germline V gene. This CDR3 comprises 14 residues. Trimming cost V 0 bases and J 4 bases, with 9 bases left between them. The CDR3: CASSEAGGGYGYTF. The CDR3 region has the DNA TGTGCCAGCAGTGAAGCTGGGGGCGGCTATGGCTACACCTTC.

The V call is TRBV24-1, the J call TRBJ1-1; D gene ambiguous. V shed 7 bases and J shed 7 bases, with 9 bases lying between them. Germline CDR1 reads KGHDR; CDR2 reads SFDVKD. The CDR3 runs to 11 residues. CDR3 DNA sequence: TGTGCCACCAGGGACGGATATGAAGCTTTCTTT. Encoded protein: CATRDGYEAFF.

V and J are TRBV27 and TRBJ2-1; tentatively, D is TRBD1 (6 bases). The CDR3 has 17 residues. Trimming cost V 5 bases and J 8 bases, with 25 bases left between them. Looked up from germline, CDR1 is MNHEY and CDR2 is SMNVEV (reference sequence). The CDR3 bases are TGTGCCAGCAGTCTTATACCCTCCATGGACAGCCAGGATGAGCAGTTCTTC. It is translated as CASSLIPSMDSQDEQFF.